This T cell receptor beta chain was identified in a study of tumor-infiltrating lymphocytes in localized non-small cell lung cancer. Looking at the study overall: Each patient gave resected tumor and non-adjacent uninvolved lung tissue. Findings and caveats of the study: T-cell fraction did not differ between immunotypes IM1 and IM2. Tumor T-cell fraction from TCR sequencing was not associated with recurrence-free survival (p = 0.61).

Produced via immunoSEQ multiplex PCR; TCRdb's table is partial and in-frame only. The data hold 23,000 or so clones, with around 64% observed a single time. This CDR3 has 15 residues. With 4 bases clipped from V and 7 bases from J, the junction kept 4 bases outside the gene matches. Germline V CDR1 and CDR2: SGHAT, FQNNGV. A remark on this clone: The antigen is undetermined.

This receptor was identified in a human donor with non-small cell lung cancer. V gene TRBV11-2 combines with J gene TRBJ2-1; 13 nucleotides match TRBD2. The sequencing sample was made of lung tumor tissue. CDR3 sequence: CASSYPGLAGNEQFF. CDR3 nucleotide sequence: TGTGCCAGCAGCTATCCGGGACTAGCGGGAAATGAGCAGTTCTTC.